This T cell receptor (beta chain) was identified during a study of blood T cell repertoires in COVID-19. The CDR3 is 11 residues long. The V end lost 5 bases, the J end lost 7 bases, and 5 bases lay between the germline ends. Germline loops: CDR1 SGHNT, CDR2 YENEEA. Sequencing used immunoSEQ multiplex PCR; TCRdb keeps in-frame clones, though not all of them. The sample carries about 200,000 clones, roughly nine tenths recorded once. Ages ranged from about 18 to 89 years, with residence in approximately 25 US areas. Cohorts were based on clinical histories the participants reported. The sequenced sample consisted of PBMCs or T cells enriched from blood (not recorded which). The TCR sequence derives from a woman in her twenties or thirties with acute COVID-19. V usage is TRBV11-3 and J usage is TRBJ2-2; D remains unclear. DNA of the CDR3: TGTGCCAGCAGCCGCGACGGGGAGCTGTTTTTT. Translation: CASSRDGELFF. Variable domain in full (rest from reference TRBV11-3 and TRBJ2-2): EAGVVQSPRYKIIEKKQPVAFWCNPISGHNTLYWYLQNLGQGPELLIRYENEEAVDDSQLPKDRFSAERLKGVDSTLKIQPAELGDSAVYLCASSRDGELFFGEGSRLTVL.